The subject of this entry is one T cell receptor (beta chain). Its antigen is not identified. One junction end does not reproduce the germline sequence, and a read error may be involved. This specimen comes from a study of cytomegalovirus exposure and HLA in healthy donors. The wider study: There were under 130 million unique TCR beta sequences, drawn from 180 million or so T cells, in an earlier analysis. Notes on the study in general: Rare TCR sequences predominated, though certain public TCRs were found in many donors. Altogether, some 170 TCR beta chains were recorded as cytomegalovirus-associated. Per a prior analysis, the majority of TCR beta V segments were productive roughly 87% or roughly 30% of the time.

Germline CDR1 SSHAT, CDR2 FNYEAQ (reference sequence). This CDR3 region has 13 residues. The PCR made use of 60 Vbeta and 13 Jbeta primers. Profiling relied on immunoSEQ multiplex PCR, and the TCRdb table lists in-frame clones only, not all of them. Of some 190,000 clones in the sample, 65% to 85% were seen once. This TCR derives from a girl between 10 and 17 years old in good health and CMV-seropositive. The chain links TRBV7-7 to TRBJ2-3, with a tentative D call TRBD2 (5 bases). The material sequenced was PBMCs. The CDR3 sequence is CASSIGRGDTQYF. In DNA form, the CDR3 reads TGTGCTAGCAGCATAGGACGCGGGGATACGCAGTATTTT.